The entry below gives a single TCR beta chain sequence along with its context. Its antigen is still unknown. This sample is drawn from a study of cytomegalovirus exposure and HLA in healthy donors. The study's findings and limits: Presence/absence analyses supposed approximately even sequencing depth among donors.

Primers included in the PCR were 60 Vbeta and 13 Jbeta primers. Some clones are missing from TCRdb's copy, which holds only in-frame ones; the method was immunoSEQ multiplex PCR. Of about 130,000 clones in the sample, over 70% were seen once. This CDR3 has 15 amino acids. Germline trimming cut 0 bases from V and 8 bases from J; bases unmatched to any gene: 6. Germline values: CDR1 LGHNA, CDR2 YSLEER. The specimen was PBMCs. The chain uses TRBV4-3 and TRBJ2-2; 7 bases map to TRBD1. The receptor comes from a woman between 40 and 50 years old in good health and CMV-seronegative. This CDR3 reads CASSQDRTGLGELFF. The CDR3 nucleotides read TGCGCCAGCAGCCAAGACCGGACAGGTTTAGGGGAGCTGTTTTTT.